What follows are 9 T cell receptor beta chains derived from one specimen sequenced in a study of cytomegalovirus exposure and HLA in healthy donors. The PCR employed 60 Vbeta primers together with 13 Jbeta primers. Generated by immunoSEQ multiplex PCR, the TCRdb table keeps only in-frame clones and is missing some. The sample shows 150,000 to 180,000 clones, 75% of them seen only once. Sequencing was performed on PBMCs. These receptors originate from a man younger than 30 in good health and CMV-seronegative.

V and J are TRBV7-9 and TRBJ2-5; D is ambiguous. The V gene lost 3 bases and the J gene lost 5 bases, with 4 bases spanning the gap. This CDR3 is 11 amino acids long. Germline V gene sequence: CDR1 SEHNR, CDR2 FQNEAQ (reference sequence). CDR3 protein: CASSFGETQYF. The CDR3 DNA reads TGTGCCAGCAGCTTCGGGGAGACCCAGTACTTC.

As DNA, the CDR3 is TGTGCCAGCTCCCCCTGGACTAGCGGGAACCACAATGAGCAGTTCTTC. The encoded protein is CASSPWTSGNHNEQFF. The V call is TRBV18, the J call TRBJ2-1; TRBD2 matches 12 bases. The germline V gene has CDR1 KGHSH and CDR2 LQKENI. The CDR3 length is 16 residues. After removal of 6 bases from V and 5 bases from J, the junction contained 8 bases not matched to a gene.

The CDR3: CASSPASYRGISSYNEQFF. The DNA for the CDR3 is TGTGCCAGCTCACCCGCTTCGTACAGGGGAATAAGCTCCTACAATGAGCAGTTCTTC. The V and J genes are TRBV18 and TRBJ2-1; 7 positions match TRBD1. The CDR3 sequence is 19 residues long. Germline values: CDR1 KGHSH, CDR2 LQKENI. The junction had 14 bases not matched to a gene; V was cut back by 3 bases and J by 0 bases.

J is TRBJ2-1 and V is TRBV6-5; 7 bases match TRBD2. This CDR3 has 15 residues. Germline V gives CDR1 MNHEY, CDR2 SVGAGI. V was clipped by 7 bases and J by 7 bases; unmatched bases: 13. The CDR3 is CASTPTRAGLNEQFF. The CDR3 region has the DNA TGTGCCAGCACCCCCACCCGAGCGGGACTAAATGAGCAGTTCTTC.

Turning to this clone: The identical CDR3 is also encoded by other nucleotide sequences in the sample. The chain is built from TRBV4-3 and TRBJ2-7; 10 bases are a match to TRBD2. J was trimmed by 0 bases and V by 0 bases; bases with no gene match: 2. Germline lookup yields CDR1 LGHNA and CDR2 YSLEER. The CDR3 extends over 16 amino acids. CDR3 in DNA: TGCGCCAGCAGCCAAGAACCTAGCGGGAGCTCCTACGAGCAGTACTTC. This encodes CASSQEPSGSSYEQYF.

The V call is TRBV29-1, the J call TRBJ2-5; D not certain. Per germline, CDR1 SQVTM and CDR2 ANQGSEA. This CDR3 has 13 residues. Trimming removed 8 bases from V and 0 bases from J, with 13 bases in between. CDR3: CSISLLYQETQYF. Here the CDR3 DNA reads TGCAGCATCTCTCTACTGTACCAAGAGACCCAGTACTTC.

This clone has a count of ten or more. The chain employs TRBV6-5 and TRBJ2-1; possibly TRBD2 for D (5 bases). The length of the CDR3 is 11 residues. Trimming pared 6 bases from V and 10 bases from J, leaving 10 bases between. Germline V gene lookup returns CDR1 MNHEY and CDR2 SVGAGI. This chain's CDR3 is CASRSPGEQFF. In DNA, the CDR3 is TGTGCCAGCAGGTCGCCGGGAGAGCAGTTCTTC.

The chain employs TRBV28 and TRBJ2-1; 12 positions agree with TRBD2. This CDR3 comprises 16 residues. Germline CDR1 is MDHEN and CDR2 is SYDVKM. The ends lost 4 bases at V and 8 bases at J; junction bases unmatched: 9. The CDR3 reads CASSSRTSGIWDEQFF. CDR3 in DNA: TGTGCCAGCAGTTCCCGGACTAGCGGGATATGGGATGAGCAGTTCTTC.

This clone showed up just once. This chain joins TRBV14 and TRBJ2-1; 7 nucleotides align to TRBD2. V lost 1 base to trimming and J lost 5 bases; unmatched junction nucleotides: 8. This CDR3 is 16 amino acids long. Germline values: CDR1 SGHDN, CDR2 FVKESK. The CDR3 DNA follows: TGTGCCAGCAGCCAAGGGGGGGAGGGTTTGGACAATGAGCAGTTCTTC. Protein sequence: CASSQGGEGLDNEQFF.